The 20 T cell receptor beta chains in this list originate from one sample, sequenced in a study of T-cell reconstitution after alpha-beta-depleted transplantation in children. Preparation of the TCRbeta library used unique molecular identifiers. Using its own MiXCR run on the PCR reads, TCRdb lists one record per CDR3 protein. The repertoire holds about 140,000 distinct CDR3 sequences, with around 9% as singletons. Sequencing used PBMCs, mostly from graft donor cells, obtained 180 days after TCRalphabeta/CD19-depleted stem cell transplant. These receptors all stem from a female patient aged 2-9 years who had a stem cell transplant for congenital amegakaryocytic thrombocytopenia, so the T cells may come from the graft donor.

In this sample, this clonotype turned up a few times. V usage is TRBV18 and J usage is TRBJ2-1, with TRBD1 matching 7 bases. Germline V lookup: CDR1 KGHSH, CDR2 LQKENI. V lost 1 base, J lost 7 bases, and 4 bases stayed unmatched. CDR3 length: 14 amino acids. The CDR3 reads CASSPQGQWNEQFF. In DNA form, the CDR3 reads TGTGCCAGCTCACCACAGGGACAGTGGAATGAGCAGTTCTTC.

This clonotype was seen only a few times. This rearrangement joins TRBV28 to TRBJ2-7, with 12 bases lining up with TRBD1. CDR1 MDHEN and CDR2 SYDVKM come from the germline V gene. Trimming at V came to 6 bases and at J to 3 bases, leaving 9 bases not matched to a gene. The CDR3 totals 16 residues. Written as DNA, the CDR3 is TGTGCCAGCAGAGAACGGGACAGGGGGCTCCGCTACGAGCAGTACTTC. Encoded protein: CASRERDRGLRYEQYF.

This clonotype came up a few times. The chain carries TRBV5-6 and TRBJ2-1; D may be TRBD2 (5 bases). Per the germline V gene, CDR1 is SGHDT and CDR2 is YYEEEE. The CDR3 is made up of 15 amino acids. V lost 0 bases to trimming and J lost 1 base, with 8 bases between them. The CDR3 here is CASSLAPGSYNEQFF. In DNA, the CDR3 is TGTGCCAGCAGCTTGGCCCCGGGATCCTACAATGAGCAGTTCTTC.

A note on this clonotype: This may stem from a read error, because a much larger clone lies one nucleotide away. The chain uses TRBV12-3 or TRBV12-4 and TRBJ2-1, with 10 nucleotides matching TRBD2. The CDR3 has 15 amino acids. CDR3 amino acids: CASSLDEREGEEPFF. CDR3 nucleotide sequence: TGTGCCAGCAGTTTAGACGAGCGGGAGGGCGAGGAGCCGTTCTTC.

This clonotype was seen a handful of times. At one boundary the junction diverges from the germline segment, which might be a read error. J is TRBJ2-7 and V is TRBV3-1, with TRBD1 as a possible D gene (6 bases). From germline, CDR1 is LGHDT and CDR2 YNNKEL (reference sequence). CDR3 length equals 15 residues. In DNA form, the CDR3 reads TGTGCCACCAGCCAAGGAGCCGGGACATTCTACGAGCAGTACTTC. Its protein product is CATSQGAGTFYEQYF.

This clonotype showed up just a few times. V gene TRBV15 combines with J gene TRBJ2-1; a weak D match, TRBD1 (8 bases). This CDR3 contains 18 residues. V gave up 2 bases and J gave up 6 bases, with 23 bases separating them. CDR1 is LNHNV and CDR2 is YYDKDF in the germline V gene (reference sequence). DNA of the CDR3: TGTGCCACCAGCAGACGCGCCCCCGGGACTACAGGGGGCAATGAGCAGTTCTTC. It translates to CATSRRAPGTTGGNEQFF.

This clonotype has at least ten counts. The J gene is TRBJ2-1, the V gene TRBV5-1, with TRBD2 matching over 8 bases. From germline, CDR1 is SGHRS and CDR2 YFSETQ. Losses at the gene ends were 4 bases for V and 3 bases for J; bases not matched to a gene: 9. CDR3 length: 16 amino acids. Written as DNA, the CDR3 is TGCGCCAGCAGCACGCGGGGGGCAACCCTCTACAATGAGCAGTTCTTC. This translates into CASSTRGATLYNEQFF.

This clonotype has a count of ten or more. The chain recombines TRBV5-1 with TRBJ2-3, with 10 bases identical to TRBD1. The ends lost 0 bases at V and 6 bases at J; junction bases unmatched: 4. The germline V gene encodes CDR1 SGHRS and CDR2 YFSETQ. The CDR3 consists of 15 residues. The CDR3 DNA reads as TGCGCCAGCAGCTTGGAGGGACAGGGGATCGATACGCAGTATTTT. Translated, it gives CASSLEGQGIDTQYF.

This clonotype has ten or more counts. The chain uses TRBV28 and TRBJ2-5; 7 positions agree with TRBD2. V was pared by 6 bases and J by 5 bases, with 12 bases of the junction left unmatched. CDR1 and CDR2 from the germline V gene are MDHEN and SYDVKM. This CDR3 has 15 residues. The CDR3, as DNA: TGTGCCAGCAGGAACGGGCGGGAGATGTGGGAGACCCAGTACTTC. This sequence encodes CASRNGREMWETQYF.

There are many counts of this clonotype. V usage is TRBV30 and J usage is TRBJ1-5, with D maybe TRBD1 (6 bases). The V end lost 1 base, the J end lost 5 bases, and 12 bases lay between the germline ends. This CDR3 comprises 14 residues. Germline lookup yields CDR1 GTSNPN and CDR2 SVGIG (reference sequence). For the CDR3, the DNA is TGTGCCTGGAGTGGGGTACAGGGAGATCAGCCCCAGCATTTT. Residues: CAWSGVQGDQPQHF. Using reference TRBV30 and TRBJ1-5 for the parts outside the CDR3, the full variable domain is SQTIHQWPATLVQPVGSPLSLECTVEGTSNPNLYWYRQAAGRGLQLLFYSVGIGQISSEVPQNLSASRPQDRQFILSSKKLLLSDSGFYLCAWSGVQGDQPQHFGDGTRLSIL.

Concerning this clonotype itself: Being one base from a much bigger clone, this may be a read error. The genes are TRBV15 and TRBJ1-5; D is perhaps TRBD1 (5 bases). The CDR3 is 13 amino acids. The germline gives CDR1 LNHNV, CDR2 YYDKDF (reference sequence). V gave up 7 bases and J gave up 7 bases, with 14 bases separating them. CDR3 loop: CATNRNIGQPQHF. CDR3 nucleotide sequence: TGTGCCACCAACAGGAACATAGGACAGCCCCAGCATTTT.

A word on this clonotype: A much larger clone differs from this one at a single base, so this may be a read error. CDR3 sequence (DNA): TGTGCCTGCAGCCGCTGGACAGGGGGTAACTATGGCTACACCTTC. This codes for CACSRWTGGNYGYTF. The chain couples TRBV3-1 to TRBJ1-2, with TRBD1 identical over 10 bases. CDR3 length: 15 residues. CDR1 and CDR2 (germline): LGHDT, YNNKEL (reference sequence).

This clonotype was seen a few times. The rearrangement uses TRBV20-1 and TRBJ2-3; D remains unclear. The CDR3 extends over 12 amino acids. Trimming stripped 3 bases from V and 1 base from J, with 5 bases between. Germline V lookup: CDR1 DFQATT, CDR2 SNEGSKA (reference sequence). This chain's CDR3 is CSASRGTDTQYF. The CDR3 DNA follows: TGCAGTGCTAGTCGGGGCACAGATACGCAGTATTTT.

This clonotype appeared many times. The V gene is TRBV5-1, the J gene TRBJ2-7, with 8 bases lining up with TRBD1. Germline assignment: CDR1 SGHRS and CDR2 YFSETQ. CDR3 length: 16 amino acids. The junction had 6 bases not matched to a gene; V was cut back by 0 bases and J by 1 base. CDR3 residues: CASSLDQGARSYEQYF. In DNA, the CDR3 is TGCGCCAGCAGCTTGGATCAGGGGGCTCGATCCTACGAGCAGTACTTC. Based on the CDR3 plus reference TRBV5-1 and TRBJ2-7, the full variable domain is KAGVTQTPRYLIKTRGQQVTLSCSPISGHRSVSWYQQTPGQGLQFLFEYFSETQRNKGNFPGRFSGRQFSNSRSEMNVSTLELGDSALYLCASSLDQGARSYEQYFGPGTRLTVT.

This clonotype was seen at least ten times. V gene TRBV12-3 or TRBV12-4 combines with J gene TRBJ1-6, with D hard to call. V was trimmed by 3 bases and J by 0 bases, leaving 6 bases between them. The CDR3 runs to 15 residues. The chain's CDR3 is CASSFSSSYNSPLHF. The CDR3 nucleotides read TGTGCCAGCAGTTTTTCTAGCTCCTATAATTCACCCCTCCACTTT.

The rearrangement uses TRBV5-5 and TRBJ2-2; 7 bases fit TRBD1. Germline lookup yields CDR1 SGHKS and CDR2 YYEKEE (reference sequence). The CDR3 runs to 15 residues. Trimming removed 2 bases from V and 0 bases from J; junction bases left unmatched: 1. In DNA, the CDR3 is TGTGCCAGCAGCTTACAGGGGACGAACACCGGGGAGCTGTTTTTT. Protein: CASSLQGTNTGELFF.

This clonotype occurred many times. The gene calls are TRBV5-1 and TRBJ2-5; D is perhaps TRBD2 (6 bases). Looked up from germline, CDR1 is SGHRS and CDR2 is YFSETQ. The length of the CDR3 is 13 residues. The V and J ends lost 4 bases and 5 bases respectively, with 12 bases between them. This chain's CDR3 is CASSKEGIETQYF. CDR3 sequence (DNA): TGCGCCAGCAGCAAGGAGGGTATTGAGACCCAGTACTTC.

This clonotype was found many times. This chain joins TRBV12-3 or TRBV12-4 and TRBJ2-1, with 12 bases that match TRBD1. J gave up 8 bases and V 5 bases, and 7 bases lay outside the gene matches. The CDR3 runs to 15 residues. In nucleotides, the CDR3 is TGTGCCAGCAGTCTCGGGACAGGGGGCCGGCATGAGCAGTTCTTC. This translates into CASSLGTGGRHEQFF.

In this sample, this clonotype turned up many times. The CDR3 DNA reads as TGCAGCGTTGAGAGAGGGCAAAACTATGGCTACACCTTC. Amino acids: CSVERGQNYGYTF. V usage is TRBV29-1 and J usage is TRBJ1-2, with D unclear. Trimming stripped 3 bases from V and 2 bases from J, with 10 bases between. Germline CDR1 and CDR2: SQVTM and ANQGSEA. This CDR3 spans 13 amino acids. The full variable domain, rest sourced from reference TRBV29-1 and TRBJ1-2, is SAVISQKPSRDICQRGTSLTIQCQVDSQVTMMFWYRQQPGQSLTLIATANQGSEATYESGFVIDKFPISRPNLTFSTLTVSNMSPEDSSIYLCSVERGQNYGYTFGSGTRLTVV.

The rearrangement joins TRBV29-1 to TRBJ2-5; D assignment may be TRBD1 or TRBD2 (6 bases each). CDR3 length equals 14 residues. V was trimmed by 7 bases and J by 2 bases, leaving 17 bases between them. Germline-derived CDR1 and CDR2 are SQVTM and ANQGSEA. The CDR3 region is CSADAGHKQETQYF. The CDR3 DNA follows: TGCAGCGCGGATGCGGGACACAAACAAGAGACCCAGTACTTC.